The 20 T cell receptor beta chains presented below share a single source sample, sequenced in a study of molecular identifiers for immune sequencing clone quantification. TCRdb re-analysed the PCR reads in MiXCR, keeping a single row per CDR3 protein. The table shows some 35,000 distinct CDR3 sequences, with under 20% occurring only once. Material for sequencing was naive CD8+ T cells from blood, with Jurkat cell RNA spiked in. Subset here: FACS-sorted CD8+CD4-CCR7+CD45RA+ naive T cells. Every receptor here comes from a human donor in good health. Some libraries in this study had Jurkat cell RNA spiked in.

As to this clonotype: Given a much more abundant clone one base away, this may be a read error. The rearrangement links TRBV4-1 to TRBJ2-1, with D uncertain. CDR1 is MGHRA and CDR2 is YSYEKL in the germline V gene. The CDR3 covers 12 residues. As DNA, the CDR3 is TGCGCCGGCAGCCATTTTGACAATGAGCAGTTCTTC. Its translation is CAGSHFDNEQFF.

In the case of this clonotype: One base away lies a much larger clone, so this may be a sequencing read error. The rearrangement uses TRBV13 and TRBJ2-2, with D tentatively TRBD1 (6 bases). From germline, CDR1 is PRHDT and CDR2 FYEKMQ (reference sequence). There are 16 residues in the CDR3. Trimming removed 3 bases at V and 3 bases at J, with 14 bases between. This CDR3 reads CASSFQTEGDTGELFF. As DNA, the CDR3 is TGTGCCAGCAGCTTCCAAACAGAGGGGGACACCGGGGAGCTGTTTTTT. The whole variable domain, remainder taken from reference TRBV13 and TRBJ2-2, is AAGVIQSPRHLIKEKRETATLKCYPIPRHDTVYWYQQGPGQDPQFLISFYEKMQSDKGSIPDRFSAQQFSDYHSELNMSSLELGDSALYFCASSFQTEGDTGELFFGEGSRLTVL.

This clonotype was counted at least ten times. CDR3 DNA: TGCGCCAGCAGCGGGGACAGGGGGAATACTGAAGCTTTCTTT. Amino acid sequence: CASSGDRGNTEAFF. This chain uses TRBV4-3 with TRBJ1-1, with 11 bases aligning to TRBD1. Germline V lookup: CDR1 LGHNA, CDR2 YSLEER. V lost 5 bases and J lost 5; bases outside the gene matches: 4. This CDR3 spans 14 amino acids.

This clonotype appeared a few times. The chain is built from TRBV27 and TRBJ1-4; the D is unclear. Germline CDR1 reads MNHEY; CDR2 reads SMNVEV (reference sequence). The CDR3 loop spans 14 amino acids. V dropped 6 bases and J dropped 6 bases, with 14 bases sitting between them. CDR3 region: CASSLDWGDEKLFF. As DNA, the CDR3 is TGTGCCAGCAGCCTAGACTGGGGTGATGAAAAACTGTTTTTT.

Concerning this clonotype itself: A clone one base away is much larger, so this may be a read error. The rearrangement uses TRBV6-2 or TRBV6-3 and TRBJ2-7, with 7 bases aligning to TRBD1. This CDR3 is built from 13 residues. Germline CDR1 is MNHEY and CDR2 is SVGEGT. CDR3 amino acids: CASAGTARGERYF. Here the CDR3 DNA reads TGTGCCAGCGCCGGGACAGCCCGGGGCGAGCGGTACTTC.

Many counts were recorded for this clonotype. The chain carries TRBV20-1 and TRBJ1-5; TRBD1 matches at 9 bases. Losses at the gene ends were 1 base for V and 1 base for J; bases not matched to a gene: 11. Per germline, CDR1 DFQATT and CDR2 SNEGSKA (reference sequence). The length of the CDR3 is 18 residues. The CDR3 loop is CSARAKGGQGLSNQPQHF. The DNA for the CDR3 is TGCAGTGCTAGAGCAAAGGGGGGACAGGGCTTGAGCAATCAGCCCCAGCATTTT.

This clonotype was recorded many times. The gene calls are TRBV6-2 or TRBV6-3 and TRBJ2-3, with a tentative D call TRBD2 (6 bases). CDR1 MNHEY and CDR2 SVGEGT come from the germline V gene. V shed 2 bases and J shed 4 bases, with 7 bases lying between them. The CDR3 is 13 residues long. Written as DNA, the CDR3 is TGTGCCAGCAGTTACCCGGGGGCAGATACGCAGTATTTT. Protein product: CASSYPGADTQYF.

This clonotype was seen at least ten times. The chain uses TRBV3-1 and TRBJ2-3; D remains ambiguous. Germline CDR1 is LGHDT and CDR2 is YNNKEL (reference sequence). CDR3 length: 16 residues. V lost 0 bases, J lost 1 base, and 11 bases lay in between. The CDR3 sequence: CASSQDWRQGTDTQYF. CDR3 DNA sequence: TGTGCCAGCAGCCAAGATTGGAGACAAGGCACAGATACGCAGTATTTT.

This clonotype has a single count. This may stem from a read error, because a much larger clone lies one nucleotide away. The V call is TRBV5-6, the J call TRBJ2-7; D unresolved. CDR1 and CDR2 (germline): SGHDT, YYEEEE. This CDR3 contains 11 residues. CDR3 nucleotides: TGTGCCAGCAGCTTGGACTACGGGCAGTACTTC. Encoded protein: CASSLDYGQYF.

Notes on this clonotype: A much larger clone lies one base from this, so it may be a read error. The CDR3 here is CAGSQGHRHEQYF. The CDR3 DNA reads TGTGCCGGCAGCCAGGGACACCGCCACGAGCAGTACTTC. The chain uses TRBV2 and TRBJ2-7; TRBD1 might be the D (6 bases). Germline assignment: CDR1 SNHLY and CDR2 FYNNEI. The CDR3 has 13 amino acids.

This chain connects TRBV2 to TRBJ2-7; 10 nucleotides align to TRBD1. CDR1 and CDR2 from the germline V gene are SNHLY and FYNNEI. This CDR3 has 16 amino acids. The J segment lost 2 bases and the V segment lost 5 bases, leaving 9 bases of the junction unmatched. CDR3 coding DNA: TGTGCCAGCAGTCAAGGGACAGGGGCCTCACCCTACGAGCAGTACTTC. Translated: CASSQGTGASPYEQYF.

This clonotype was seen repeatedly, ten times or more. This chain uses TRBV27 with TRBJ2-3; D is uncertain. The CDR3 totals 15 residues. Looked up from germline, CDR1 is MNHEY and CDR2 is SMNVEV (reference sequence). V lost 6 bases and J 1 base, leaving 14 bases between the germline ends. CDR3 residues: CASRENSLGTDTQYF. In DNA form, the CDR3 reads TGTGCCAGCAGGGAAAATTCTTTAGGCACAGATACGCAGTATTTT.

This clonotype was observed at least ten times. V and J are TRBV13 and TRBJ2-1; D may match TRBD1 or TRBD2 (7 bases each). This CDR3 is built from 15 residues. The germline gives CDR1 PRHDT, CDR2 FYEKMQ (reference sequence). V was cut by 5 bases and J by 3 bases, with 14 bases left in between. Here the CDR3 DNA reads TGTGCCAGCAGCGGCAGGGGGGAGGGCTACAATGAGCAGTTCTTC. Its protein is CASSGRGEGYNEQFF.

This clonotype was recorded many times. The chain employs TRBV25-1 and TRBJ1-5; D is undetermined. Deletions cut 1 base from V and 1 base from J, with 20 bases between. Germline CDR1 and CDR2: MGHDK and SYGVNS. The CDR3 is 19 residues long. CDR3 amino acids: CASSECGRSRGRSNQPQHF. CDR3 in DNA: TGTGCCAGCAGTGAATGTGGGAGGAGCCGAGGGAGGAGCAATCAGCCCCAGCATTTT.

This clonotype occurred many times. The chain uses TRBV11-2 and TRBJ2-3, with 8 bases fitting TRBD2. Germline V gene data show CDR1 as SGHAT and CDR2 as FQNNGV. This CDR3 region has 15 residues. Trimming at V came to 2 bases and at J to 1 base, leaving 2 bases not matched to a gene. This CDR3 reads CASSLLRGGTDTQYF. CDR3 bases: TGTGCCAGCAGCTTATTGCGGGGGGGCACAGATACGCAGTATTTT.

This clonotype was picked up many times. The chain combines TRBV27 with TRBJ1-5, with D unclear. Germline CDR1 is MNHEY and CDR2 is SMNVEV (reference sequence). The CDR3 runs 14 residues. V was pared by 5 bases and J by 0 bases, with 8 bases between. Here the CDR3 reads CASSPWDSNQPQHF. The CDR3 DNA is TGTGCCAGCAGTCCCTGGGATAGCAATCAGCCCCAGCATTTT.

J is TRBJ2-1 and V is TRBV7-9; 10 nucleotides align to TRBD2. Germline-derived CDR1 and CDR2 are SEHNR and FQNEAQ (reference sequence). Trimming cost V 5 bases and J 5 bases; bases outside gene matches: 9. The CDR3 runs 16 residues. CDR3 bases: TGTGCCAGCAGCCCTAGGGCTAGCGGGAGTGACAATGAGCAGTTCTTC. Amino acids: CASSPRASGSDNEQFF.

On this clonotype itself: A read error may produce the germline difference seen at one junction end. The chain combines TRBV9 with TRBJ2-3, with D perhaps TRBD2 (7 bases). Germline loops: CDR1 SGDLS, CDR2 YYNGEE. The CDR3 is 18 residues long. CDR3 loop: CASRVDGLVGGPPDTQYF. CDR3 sequence (DNA): TGTGCCAGCCGCGTAGACGGACTAGTGGGGGGGCCCCCAGATACGCAGTATTTT.

This clonotype was counted at least ten times. CDR3 in amino acids: CASSQSSTDTQYF. DNA of the CDR3: TGCGCCAGCAGCCAATCTAGCACAGATACGCAGTATTTT. The V call is TRBV4-3, the J call TRBJ2-3, with D unresolved. Germline CDR1 and CDR2: LGHNA and YSLEER. V dropped 2 bases and J dropped 0 bases, with 3 bases sitting between them. There are 13 residues in the CDR3.

This clonotype was recorded at least ten times. V usage is TRBV7-9 and J usage is TRBJ2-7; D uncertain. Looked up from germline, CDR1 is SEHNR and CDR2 is FQNEAQ (reference sequence). V lost 3 bases and J lost 6, with 9 bases in between. This CDR3 has 12 amino acids. The CDR3 spells CASSFVGREQYF. The DNA for the CDR3 is TGTGCCAGCAGCTTTGTTGGACGCGAGCAGTACTTC.